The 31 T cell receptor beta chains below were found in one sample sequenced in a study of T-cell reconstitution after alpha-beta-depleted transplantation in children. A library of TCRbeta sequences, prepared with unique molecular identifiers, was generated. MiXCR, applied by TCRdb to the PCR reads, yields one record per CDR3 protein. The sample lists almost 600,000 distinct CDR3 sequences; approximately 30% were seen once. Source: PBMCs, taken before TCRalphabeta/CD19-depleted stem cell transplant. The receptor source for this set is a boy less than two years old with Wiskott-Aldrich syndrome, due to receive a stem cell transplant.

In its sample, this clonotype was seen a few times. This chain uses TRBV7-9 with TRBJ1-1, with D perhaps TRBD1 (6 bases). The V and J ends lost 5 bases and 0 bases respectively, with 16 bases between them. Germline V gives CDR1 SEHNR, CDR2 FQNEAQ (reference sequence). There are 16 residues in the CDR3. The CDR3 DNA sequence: TGTGCCAGCAGCCGTGTAGTGGGGGCAATGAACACTGAAGCTTTCTTT. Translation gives CASSRVVGAMNTEAFF.

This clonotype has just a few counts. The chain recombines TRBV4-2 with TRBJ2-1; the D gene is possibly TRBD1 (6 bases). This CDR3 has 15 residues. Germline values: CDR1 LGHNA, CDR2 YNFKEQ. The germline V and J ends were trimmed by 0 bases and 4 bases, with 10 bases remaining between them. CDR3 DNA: TGTGCCAGCAGCCAAGACGGACAGCTATACAATGAGCAGTTCTTC. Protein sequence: CASSQDGQLYNEQFF.

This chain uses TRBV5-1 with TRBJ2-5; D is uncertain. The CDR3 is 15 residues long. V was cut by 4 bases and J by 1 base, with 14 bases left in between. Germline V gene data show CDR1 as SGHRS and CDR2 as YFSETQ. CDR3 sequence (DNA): TGCGCCAGCAGCCCAACCGGGCTAATCCAAGAGACCCAGTACTTC. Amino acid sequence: CASSPTGLIQETQYF.

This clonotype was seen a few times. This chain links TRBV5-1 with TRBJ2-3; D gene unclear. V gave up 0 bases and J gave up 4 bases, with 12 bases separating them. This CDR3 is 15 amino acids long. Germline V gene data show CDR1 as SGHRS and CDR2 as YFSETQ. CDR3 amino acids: CASSLAGTEADTQYF. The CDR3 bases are TGCGCCAGCAGCTTGGCCGGCACAGAAGCAGATACGCAGTATTTT.

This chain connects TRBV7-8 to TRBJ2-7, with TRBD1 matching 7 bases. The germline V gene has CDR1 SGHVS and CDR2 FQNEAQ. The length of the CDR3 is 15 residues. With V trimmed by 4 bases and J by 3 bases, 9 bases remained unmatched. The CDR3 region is CASSWGAGGFYEQYF. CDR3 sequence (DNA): TGTGCCAGCAGCTGGGGAGCAGGGGGATTCTACGAGCAGTACTTC.

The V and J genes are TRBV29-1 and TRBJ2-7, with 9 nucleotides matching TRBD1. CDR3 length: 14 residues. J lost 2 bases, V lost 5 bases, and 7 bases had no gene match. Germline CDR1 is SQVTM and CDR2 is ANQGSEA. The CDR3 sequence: CSVKVRQGAYEQYF. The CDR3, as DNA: TGCAGCGTTAAAGTTCGACAGGGGGCCTACGAGCAGTACTTC.

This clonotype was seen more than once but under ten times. The chain's CDR3 is CAVSDLGSGTGELFF. The CDR3 DNA is TGTGCCGTATCCGATCTCGGGAGCGGTACCGGGGAGCTGTTTTTT. The V call is TRBV10-3, the J call TRBJ2-2; D perhaps matches TRBD2 (6 bases). CDR3 length equals 15 residues. V lost 11 bases and J 5 bases, leaving 21 bases between the germline ends. From germline, CDR1 is ENHRY and CDR2 SYGVKD.

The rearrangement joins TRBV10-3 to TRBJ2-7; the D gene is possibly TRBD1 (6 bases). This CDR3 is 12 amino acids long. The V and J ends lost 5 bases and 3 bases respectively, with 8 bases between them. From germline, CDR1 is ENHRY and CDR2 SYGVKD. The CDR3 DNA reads TGTGCCATCAGTCAACAGGGCTACGAGCAGTACTTC. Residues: CAISQQGYEQYF.

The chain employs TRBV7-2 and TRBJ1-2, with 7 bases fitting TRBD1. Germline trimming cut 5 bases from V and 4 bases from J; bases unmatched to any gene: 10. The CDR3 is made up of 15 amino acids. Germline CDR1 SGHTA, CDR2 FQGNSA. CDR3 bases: TGTGCCAGCAGCACTGGGACAGTGAGGGGCTATGGCTACACCTTC. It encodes CASSTGTVRGYGYTF.

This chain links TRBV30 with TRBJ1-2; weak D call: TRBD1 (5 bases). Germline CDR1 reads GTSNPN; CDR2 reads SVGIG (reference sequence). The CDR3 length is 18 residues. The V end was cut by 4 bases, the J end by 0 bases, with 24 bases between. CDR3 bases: TGTGCCTGGAACGCCCAGGGAGGGGTCACCTCTTCTAACTATGGCTACACCTTC. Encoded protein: CAWNAQGGVTSSNYGYTF.

This chain's CDR3 is CATSREDEQFF. CDR3 nucleotides: TGTGCCACCAGCAGAGAGGATGAGCAGTTCTTC. The chain uses TRBV15 and TRBJ2-1, with unresolved D. The CDR3 is 11 residues long. The V and J ends lost 0 bases and 8 bases respectively, with 2 bases between them. The V gene's germline CDR1 is LNHNV and CDR2 YYDKDF (reference sequence).

The CDR3 protein is CAISDTYGLGAPQHF. CDR3 sequence (DNA): TGTGCCATCAGTGATACCTACGGACTTGGCGCGCCCCAGCATTTT. The genes are TRBV10-3 and TRBJ1-5; D is ambiguous. CDR1 and CDR2 (germline): ENHRY, SYGVKD. This CDR3 spans 15 amino acids. Trimming removed 3 bases at V and 9 bases at J, with 18 bases between.

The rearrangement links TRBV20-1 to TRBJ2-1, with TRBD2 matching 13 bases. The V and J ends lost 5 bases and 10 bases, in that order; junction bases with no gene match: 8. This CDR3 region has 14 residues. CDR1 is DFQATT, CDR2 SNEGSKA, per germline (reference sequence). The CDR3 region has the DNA TGCAGTGCTCAACTAGCGGGAGGGCCTGAGGAGCAGTTCTTC. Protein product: CSAQLAGGPEEQFF.

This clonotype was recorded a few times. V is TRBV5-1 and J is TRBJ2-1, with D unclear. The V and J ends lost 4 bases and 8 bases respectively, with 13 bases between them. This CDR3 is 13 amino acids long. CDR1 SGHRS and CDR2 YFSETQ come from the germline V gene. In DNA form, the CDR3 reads TGCGCCAGCAGCCCCCGGCTAGTCGATGAGCAGTTCTTC. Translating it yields CASSPRLVDEQFF.

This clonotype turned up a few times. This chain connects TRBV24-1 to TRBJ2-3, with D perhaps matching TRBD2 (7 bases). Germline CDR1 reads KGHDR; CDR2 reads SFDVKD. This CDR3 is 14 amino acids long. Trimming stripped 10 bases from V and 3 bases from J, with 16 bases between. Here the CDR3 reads CATSGGPGTDTQYF. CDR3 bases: TGTGCCACTTCGGGGGGCCCCGGGACAGATACGCAGTATTTT.

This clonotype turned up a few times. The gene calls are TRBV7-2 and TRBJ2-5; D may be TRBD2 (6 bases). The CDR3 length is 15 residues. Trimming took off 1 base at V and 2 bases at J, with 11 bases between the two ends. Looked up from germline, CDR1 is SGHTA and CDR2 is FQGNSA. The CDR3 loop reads CASSLGPGVQETQYF. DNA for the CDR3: TGTGCCAGCAGCTTAGGCCCGGGAGTACAAGAGACCCAGTACTTC.

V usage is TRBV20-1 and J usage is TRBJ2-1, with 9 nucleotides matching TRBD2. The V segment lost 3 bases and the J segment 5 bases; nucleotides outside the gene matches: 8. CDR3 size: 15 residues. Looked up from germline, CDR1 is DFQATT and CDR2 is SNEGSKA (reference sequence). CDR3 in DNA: TGCAGTGCTAGTCGCGGGAGGGCAAGTGACAATGAGCAGTTCTTC. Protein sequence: CSASRGRASDNEQFF.

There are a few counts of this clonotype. The CDR3 DNA sequence: TGTGCCAGCAGCCAGGAGGTTCTAGCGGAGGCCTACAATGAGCAGTTCTTC. Translated, it gives CASSQEVLAEAYNEQFF. The chain uses TRBV3-1 and TRBJ2-1; 7 nucleotides align to TRBD2. The ends lost 3 bases at V and 2 bases at J; junction bases unmatched: 10. This CDR3 has 17 amino acids. The V gene's germline CDR1 is LGHDT and CDR2 YNNKEL (reference sequence).

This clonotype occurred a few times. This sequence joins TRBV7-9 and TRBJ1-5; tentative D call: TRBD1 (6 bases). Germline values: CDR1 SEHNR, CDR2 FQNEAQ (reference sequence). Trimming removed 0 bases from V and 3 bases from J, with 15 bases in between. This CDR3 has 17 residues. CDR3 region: CASSLALAGAVNQPQHF. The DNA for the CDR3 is TGTGCCAGCAGCTTAGCCTTGGCAGGGGCGGTCAATCAGCCCCAGCATTTT.

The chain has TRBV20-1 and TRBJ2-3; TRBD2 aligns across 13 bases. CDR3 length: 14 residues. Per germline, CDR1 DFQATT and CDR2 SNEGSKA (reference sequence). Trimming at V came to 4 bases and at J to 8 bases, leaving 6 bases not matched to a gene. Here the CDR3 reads CSATGLAGVSTQYF. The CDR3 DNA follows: TGCAGTGCTACCGGACTAGCGGGAGTTAGTACGCAGTATTTT.

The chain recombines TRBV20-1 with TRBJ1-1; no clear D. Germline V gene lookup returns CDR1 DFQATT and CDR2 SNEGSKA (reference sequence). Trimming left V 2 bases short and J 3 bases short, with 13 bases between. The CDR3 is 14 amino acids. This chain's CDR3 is CSARSTTAHTEAFF. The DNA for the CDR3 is TGCAGTGCTAGATCTACAACGGCCCACACTGAAGCTTTCTTT.

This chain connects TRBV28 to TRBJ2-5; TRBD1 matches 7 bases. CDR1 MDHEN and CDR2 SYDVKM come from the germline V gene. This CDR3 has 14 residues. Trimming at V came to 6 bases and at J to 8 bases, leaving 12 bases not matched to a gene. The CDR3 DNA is TGTGCCAGCAGATTGACAGGGAAGGGAGATACCCAGTACTTC. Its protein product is CASRLTGKGDTQYF.

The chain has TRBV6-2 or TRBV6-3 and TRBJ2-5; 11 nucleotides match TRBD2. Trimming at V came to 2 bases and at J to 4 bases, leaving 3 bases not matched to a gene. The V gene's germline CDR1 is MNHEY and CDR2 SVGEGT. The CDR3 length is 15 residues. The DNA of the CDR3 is TGTGCCAGCAGTTACCCACTAGCGGGAGCAGAGACCCAGTACTTC. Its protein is CASSYPLAGAETQYF.

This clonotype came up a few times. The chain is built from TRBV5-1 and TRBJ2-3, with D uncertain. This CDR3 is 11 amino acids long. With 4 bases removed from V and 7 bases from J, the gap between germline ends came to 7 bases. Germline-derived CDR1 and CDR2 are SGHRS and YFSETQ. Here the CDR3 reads CASSLQNTQYF. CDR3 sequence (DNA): TGCGCCAGCAGCCTTCAAAATACGCAGTATTTT.

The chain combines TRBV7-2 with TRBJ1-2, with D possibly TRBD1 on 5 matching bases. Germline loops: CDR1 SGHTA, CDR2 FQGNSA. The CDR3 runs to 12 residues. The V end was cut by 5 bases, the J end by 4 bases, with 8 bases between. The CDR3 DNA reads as TGTGCCAGCAGCGGGACGATCTATGGCTACACCTTC. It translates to CASSGTIYGYTF.

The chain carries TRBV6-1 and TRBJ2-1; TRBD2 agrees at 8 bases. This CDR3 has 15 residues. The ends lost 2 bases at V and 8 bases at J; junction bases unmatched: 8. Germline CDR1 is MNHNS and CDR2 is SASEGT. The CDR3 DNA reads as TGTGCCAGCAGTGAACGACCAGCGGGAGTGGATGAGCAGTTCTTC. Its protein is CASSERPAGVDEQFF.

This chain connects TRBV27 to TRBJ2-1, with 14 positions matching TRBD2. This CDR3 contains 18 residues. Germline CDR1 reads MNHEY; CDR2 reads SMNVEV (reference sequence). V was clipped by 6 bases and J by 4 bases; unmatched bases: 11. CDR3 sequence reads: CASSRGLAGVRFYNEQFF. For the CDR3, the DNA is TGTGCCAGCAGCAGGGGACTAGCGGGAGTTAGATTTTACAATGAGCAGTTCTTC.

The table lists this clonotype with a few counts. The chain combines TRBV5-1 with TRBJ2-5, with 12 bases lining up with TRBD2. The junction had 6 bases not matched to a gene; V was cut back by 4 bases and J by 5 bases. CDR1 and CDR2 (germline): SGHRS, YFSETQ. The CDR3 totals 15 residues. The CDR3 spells CASSRGLAGLETQYF. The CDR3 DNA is TGCGCCAGCAGCCGAGGACTAGCGGGACTGGAGACCCAGTACTTC.

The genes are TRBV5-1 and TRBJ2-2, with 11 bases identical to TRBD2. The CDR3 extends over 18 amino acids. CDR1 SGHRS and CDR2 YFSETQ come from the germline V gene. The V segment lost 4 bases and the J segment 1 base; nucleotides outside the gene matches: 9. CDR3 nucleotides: TGCGCCAGCAGCCCGCTACGGACTAGCGGGCTGAACACCGGGGAGCTGTTTTTT. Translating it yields CASSPLRTSGLNTGELFF.

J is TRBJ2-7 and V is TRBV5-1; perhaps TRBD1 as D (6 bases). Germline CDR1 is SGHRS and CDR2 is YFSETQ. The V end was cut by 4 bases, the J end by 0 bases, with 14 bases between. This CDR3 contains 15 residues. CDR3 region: CASSRTGQSSYEQYF. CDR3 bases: TGCGCCAGCAGCAGAACAGGGCAGAGCTCCTACGAGCAGTACTTC.

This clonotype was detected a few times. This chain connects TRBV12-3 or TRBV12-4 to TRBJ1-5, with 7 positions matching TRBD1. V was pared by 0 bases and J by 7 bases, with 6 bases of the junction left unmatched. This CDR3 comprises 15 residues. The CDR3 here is CASSLAGRGRQPQHF. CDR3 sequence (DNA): TGTGCCAGCAGTTTAGCGGGCAGGGGGAGGCAGCCCCAGCATTTT.